Sequencing of this TCR beta chain was carried out in a study of vaccination and CD4 T cells after COVID-19. Across the study: At a median about 78 days (range 14 to 241) after dose two, post-vaccine samples were obtained. Each of the control cultures got a CEFX pool, an HIV-1 Nef pool, or no peptide.

With the Oncomine TCR Beta short-read assay, DNA from cultured CD4+ T cells was sequenced. Genomic DNA was isolated from cultured CD4+ T cells. TCRdb re-derived calls from the PCR reads in MiXCR, one entry per CDR3 protein. Among 9,000 to 10,000 distinct CDR3 sequences listed, around 36% were seen once. Treatment given: approximately 11-day PBMC culture with coronavirus spike peptide pools or control peptides (ViraFEST assay). CD4+ T cells of the unexposed donor were collected before the COVID-19 pandemic (2011-2018). In the ViraFEST assay, peptide-pool expansion preceded TCR sequencing of expanded clonotypes. Available cell numbers determined whether unexposed-donor CD4+ T cells were probed with SARS-CoV-2 S/N and four cold-coronavirus spikes. The V gene lost 8 bases and the J gene lost 5 bases, with 22 bases spanning the gap. CDR3 length equals 15 residues. Germline V gene lookup returns CDR1 MNHEY and CDR2 SVGEGT.

A remark on this clonotype: Its antigen remains unidentified.

This TCR was sampled from a human donor in good health. The chain is built from TRBV6-2 or TRBV6-3 and TRBJ2-7; D is perhaps TRBD1 (6 bases). Sequences were obtained from CD4+ T cells from blood, cultured in vitro. The CDR3, as DNA: TGTGCCAGCCTCCGGGCAGGGGTCCTAATCCACGAGCAGTACTTC. It translates to CASLRAGVLIHEQYF.